This T cell receptor (beta chain) is drawn from a study of identical twins. TCRdb ran MiXCR on the 5' RACE reads and lists one entry per CDR3 protein. The sample yields approximately 700,000 distinct CDR3 sequences, over 15% seen once. This CDR3 comprises 13 residues. Trimming left V 0 bases short and J 1 base short, with 6 bases between. Germline lookup yields CDR1 GTSNPN and CDR2 SVGIG (reference sequence). These data were also reused for a study on T cells expressing NK-cell markers. Turning to that study: An anti-gamma-delta TCR antibody restricted sorting to alpha-beta TCR T cells in several experiments. The share of CD8+ T cells held by dominant NKG2C+ clonotypes was about 1.0-7.5% in roughly 6 donors. In several donors, dominant clonotypes made up about 28.3-60.1% of CD3+CD56-NKG2C+ cells.

The source material was PBMCs. This receptor was taken from a woman younger than 30 in good health. V is TRBV30 and J is TRBJ1-1, with unresolved D. CDR3 DNA sequence: TGTGCCTGGAGTGTAGTTCGGAACACTGAAGCTTTCTTT. Translated, it gives CAWSVVRNTEAFF.